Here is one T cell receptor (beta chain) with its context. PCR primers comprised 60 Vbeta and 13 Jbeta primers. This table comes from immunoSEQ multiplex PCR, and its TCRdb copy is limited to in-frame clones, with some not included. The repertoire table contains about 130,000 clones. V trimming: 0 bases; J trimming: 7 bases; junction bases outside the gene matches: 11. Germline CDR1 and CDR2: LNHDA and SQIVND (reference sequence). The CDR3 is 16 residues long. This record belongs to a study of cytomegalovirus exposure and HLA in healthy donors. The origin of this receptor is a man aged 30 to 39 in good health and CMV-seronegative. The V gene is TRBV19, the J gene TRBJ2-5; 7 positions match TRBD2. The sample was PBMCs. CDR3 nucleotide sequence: TGTGCCAGTAGTATAGATCGGGGAGGGGCGGGAGCGACCCAGTACTTC. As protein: CASSIDRGGAGATQYF.